The clone carrying this TCR beta chain showed up many times. This sample's time point: persistent/refractory GD, antithyroid drugs over 5 years with positive TRAb. The TCR library was prepared using RNA isolated from PBMCs. Patient provenance is recorded as an endocrinology department in Xi'an, China. These data are taken from a study of regulatory T cells in long-lasting Graves disease. To make TCR beta libraries, researchers used iRepertoire HTBI primers and Arm-PCR of CDR3 regions. TCRdb analysed the multiplex PCR reads with MiXCR anew, one entry per CDR3 protein. The sample lists 300,000 to 400,000 distinct CDR3 sequences; about 20% were seen once. In germline, CDR1 is MDHEN, CDR2 SYDVKM. Germline trimming cut 7 bases from V and 8 bases from J; bases unmatched to any gene: 16. This CDR3 comprises 15 residues.

The material sequenced was peripheral blood mononuclear cells (PBMCs), taken when the disease was refractory, from a patient treated with antithyroid drugs. The receptor was derived from a female donor with Graves disease. V gene TRBV28 combines with J gene TRBJ1-2, with 7 bases aligning to TRBD1. CDR3 loop: CASTPLVGGGSGYTF. DNA for the CDR3: TGTGCCAGCACCCCTCTGGTAGGGGGCGGGTCAGGCTACACCTTC.